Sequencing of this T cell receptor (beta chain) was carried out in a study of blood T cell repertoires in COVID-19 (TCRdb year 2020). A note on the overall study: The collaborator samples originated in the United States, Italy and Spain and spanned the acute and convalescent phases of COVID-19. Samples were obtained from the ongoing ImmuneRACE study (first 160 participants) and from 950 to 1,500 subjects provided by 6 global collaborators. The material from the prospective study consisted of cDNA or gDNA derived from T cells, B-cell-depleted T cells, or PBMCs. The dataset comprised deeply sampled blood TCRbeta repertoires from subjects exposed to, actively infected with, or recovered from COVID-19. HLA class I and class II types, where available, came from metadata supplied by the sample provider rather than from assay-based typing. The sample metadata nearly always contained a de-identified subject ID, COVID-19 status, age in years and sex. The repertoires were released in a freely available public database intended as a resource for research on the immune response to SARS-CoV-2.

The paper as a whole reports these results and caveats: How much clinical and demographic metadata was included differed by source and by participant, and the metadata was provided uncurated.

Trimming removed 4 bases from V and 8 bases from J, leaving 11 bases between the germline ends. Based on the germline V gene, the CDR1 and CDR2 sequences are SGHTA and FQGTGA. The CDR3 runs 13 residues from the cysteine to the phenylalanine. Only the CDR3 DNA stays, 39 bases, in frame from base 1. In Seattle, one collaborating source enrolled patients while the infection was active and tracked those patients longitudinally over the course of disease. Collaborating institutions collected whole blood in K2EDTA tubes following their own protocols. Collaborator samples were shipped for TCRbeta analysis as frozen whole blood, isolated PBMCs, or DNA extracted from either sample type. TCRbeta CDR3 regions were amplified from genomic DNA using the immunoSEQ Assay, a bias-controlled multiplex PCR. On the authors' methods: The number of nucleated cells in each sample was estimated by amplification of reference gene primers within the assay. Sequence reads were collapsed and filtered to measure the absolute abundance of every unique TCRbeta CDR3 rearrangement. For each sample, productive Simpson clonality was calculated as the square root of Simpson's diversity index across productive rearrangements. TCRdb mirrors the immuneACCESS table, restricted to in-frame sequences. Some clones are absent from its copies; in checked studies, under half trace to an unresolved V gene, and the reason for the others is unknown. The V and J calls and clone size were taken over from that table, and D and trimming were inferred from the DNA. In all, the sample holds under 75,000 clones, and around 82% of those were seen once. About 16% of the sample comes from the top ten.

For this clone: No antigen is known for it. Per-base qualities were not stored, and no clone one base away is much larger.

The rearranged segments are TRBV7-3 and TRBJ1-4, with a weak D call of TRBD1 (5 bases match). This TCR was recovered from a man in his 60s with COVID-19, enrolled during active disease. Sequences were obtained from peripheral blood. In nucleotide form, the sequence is TGTGCCAGCAGCTCTGGGAAGGGGGAAAAACTGTTTTTT. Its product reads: CASSSGKGEKLFF.